This entry is about one T cell receptor (beta chain). The antigen it recognizes is unknown. Per-base qualities were not stored, and no clone one base away is much larger. In the prospective study, participants were roughly 18 to 90 years old, resided in about two dozen geographic areas of the United States, and were enrolled through a virtual design. Cohort assignment in the prospective study relied on participant-reported clinical history from a screening survey and a study questionnaire. In the prospective study, whole blood, serum and a nasopharyngeal or oropharyngeal swab were collected from each participant by mobile phlebotomists. Additional blood draws and questionnaires over an approximately 2-month period could optionally be provided by prospective study participants. Before DNA extraction, prospective study blood samples were shipped either frozen or at room temperature. The entry originates in a study of blood T cell repertoires in COVID-19 (TCRdb year 2020). With respect to the entire study: Recovered participants in ImmuneRACE Cohort 3 were defined as having two consecutive negative NP/OP PCR tests, clearance from a healthcare professional, or resolution of symptoms. The collaborator samples originated in the United States, Italy and Spain and spanned the acute and convalescent phases of COVID-19. The prospective study material was composed of cDNA or gDNA derived from T cells, B-cell-depleted T cells, or PBMCs. Subjects who had been exposed to COVID-19, were actively infected with it, or had recovered from it provided the deeply sampled blood TCRbeta repertoires that made up the dataset. The repertoires were made available in a free public database intended to serve as a resource for research on the immune response to SARS-CoV-2. The samples were drawn from the first 160 participants of the ongoing ImmuneRACE study and from over 950 subjects provided by 6 global collaborators. The sample metadata nearly always contained a de-identified subject ID, COVID-19 status, age in years and sex. HLA class I and class II types, where available, came from metadata supplied by the sample provider rather than from assay-based typing. Paper-wide results and their limitations: Clinical and demographic metadata were provided uncurated, with the amount varying by source and participant.

TCRbeta CDR3 regions were amplified from genomic DNA by means of the immunoSEQ Assay, a bias-controlled multiplex PCR. In the source study's methods: Within the assay, amplification of reference gene primers was used to estimate how many nucleated cells each sample contained. To quantify the absolute abundance of each unique TCRbeta CDR3 rearrangement, sequence reads were collapsed and filtered. Productive Simpson clonality was computed per sample as the square root of Simpson's diversity index over productive rearrangements. TCRdb took over this immuneACCESS table, retaining in-frame rearrangements with V and J assigned. Such tables are incomplete; in checked studies, under half of the missing clones stem from an unresolved V gene, and the remainder is unexplained. The V and J calls and clone size were taken over from that table, and D and trimming were inferred from the DNA. Here the sample has hundreds of thousands of clones; more than 70% occur a single time. In total, the top ten clones hold around 2% of the sample.

V is reduced by 9 bases and J by 0 bases, leaving a spacing of 15 bases between them. The CDR3 holds 14 amino acids from the cysteine to the phenylalanine. Only the CDR3 region is kept as DNA, spanning 42 bases read in frame from base 1. The germline V gene specifies MNHEY as CDR1 and SVGAGI as CDR2. This receptor was obtained from a woman aged 55-70 years in a cohort exposed to, infected with or recovered from COVID-19 (not recorded which). The receptor chain draws on TRBV6-5 and TRBJ2-7; no D segment can be confidently identified. Sequencing used PBMCs or T cells enriched from blood (not recorded which). Here the CDR3 is given as CASIRGRGSYEQYF. The nucleotides are TGTGCCAGTATTAGAGGTAGAGGCTCCTACGAGCAGTACTTC.